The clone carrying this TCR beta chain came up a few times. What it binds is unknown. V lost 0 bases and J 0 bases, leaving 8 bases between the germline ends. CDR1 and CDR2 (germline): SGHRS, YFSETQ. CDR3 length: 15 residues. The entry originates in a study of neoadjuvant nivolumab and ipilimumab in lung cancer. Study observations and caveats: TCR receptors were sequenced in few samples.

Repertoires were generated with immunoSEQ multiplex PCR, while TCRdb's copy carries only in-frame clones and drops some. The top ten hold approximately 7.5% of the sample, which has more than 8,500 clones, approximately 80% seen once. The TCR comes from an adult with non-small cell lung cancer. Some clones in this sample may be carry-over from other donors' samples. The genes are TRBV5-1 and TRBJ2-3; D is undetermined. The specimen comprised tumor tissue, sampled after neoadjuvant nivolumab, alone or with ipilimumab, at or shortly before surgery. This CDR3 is CASSLDPTSTDTQYF. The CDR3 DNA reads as TGCGCCAGCAGCTTGGACCCCACCAGCACAGATACGCAGTATTTT. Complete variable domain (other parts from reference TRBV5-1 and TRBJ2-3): KAGVTQTPRYLIKTRGQQVTLSCSPISGHRSVSWYQQTPGQGLQFLFEYFSETQRNKGNFPGRFSGRQFSNSRSEMNVSTLELGDSALYLCASSLDPTSTDTQYFGPGTRLTVL.